This T cell receptor (beta chain) is drawn from a study of a mutant IDH1 vaccine in newly diagnosed glioma. The method was immunoSEQ multiplex PCR; TCRdb's version includes in-frame clones alone and lacks a portion of them. The sample lists fewer than 95,000 clones; 70% to 90% were seen once. On this clone itself: Its cognate antigen is unknown.

The time point denotes: week 47, end of study. It was 300 ug of mutant IDH1 20-mer peptide that made up each vaccine dose, given with topical imiquimod. Unmatched junction bases numbered 3, after V lost 4 bases and J lost 6 bases. In germline, CDR1 is SEHNR, CDR2 FQNEAQ (reference sequence). The CDR3 length is 14 residues. The starting material was PBMCs, obtained from a glioma patient whose treatment included an IDH1 peptide vaccine. This TCR came from a man in his forties with glioma. The chain couples TRBV7-9 to TRBJ2-2; TRBD1 matches 9 bases. CDR3 DNA: TGTGCCAGCAGCTGGCGACAGGGGGCCGGGGAGCTGTTTTTT. It codes for CASSWRQGAGELFF.